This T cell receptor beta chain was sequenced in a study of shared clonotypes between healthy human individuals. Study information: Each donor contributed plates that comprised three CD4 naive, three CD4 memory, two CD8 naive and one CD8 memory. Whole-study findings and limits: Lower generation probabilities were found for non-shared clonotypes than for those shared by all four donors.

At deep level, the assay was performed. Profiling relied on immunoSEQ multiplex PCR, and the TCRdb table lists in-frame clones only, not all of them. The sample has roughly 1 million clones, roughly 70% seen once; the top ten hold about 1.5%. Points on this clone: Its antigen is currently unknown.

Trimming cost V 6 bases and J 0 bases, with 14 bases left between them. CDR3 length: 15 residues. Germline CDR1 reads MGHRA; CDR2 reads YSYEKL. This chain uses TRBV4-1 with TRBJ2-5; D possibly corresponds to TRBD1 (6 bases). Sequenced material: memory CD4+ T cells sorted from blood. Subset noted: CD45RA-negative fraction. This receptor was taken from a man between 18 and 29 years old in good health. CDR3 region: CASRRSGQNQETQYF. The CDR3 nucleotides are TGCGCCAGCAGGCGCAGCGGACAGAACCAAGAGACCCAGTACTTC.